This T cell receptor (beta chain) was documented in a study of PD-1 blockade in classical Hodgkin lymphoma. Broader study findings: Reported findings placed baseline TCR diversity lower in newly diagnosed patients (compared with healthy donors). Although disease activity or prior therapy may be involved, causes of the repertoire differences remain undefined.

This CDR3 region has 14 residues. Germline loops: CDR1 SGHTA, CDR2 FQGNSA. V lost 2 bases to trimming and J lost 5 bases, with 12 bases between them. For this clone: Its antigen is unidentified.

Generated by immunoSEQ multiplex PCR, the TCRdb table keeps only in-frame clones and is missing some. The sample lists 20,000 to 25,000 clones; about 94% were seen once. The time point here: newly diagnosed, previously untreated cHL patient sample. As a comparison, the study used PBMCs from newly diagnosed, untreated classical Hodgkin lymphoma. The clonotype comes from a human donor with classical Hodgkin lymphoma. What was sequenced was peripheral blood mononuclear cells (PBMCs). This chain links TRBV7-2 with TRBJ1-1, with TRBD1 as a possible D gene (5 bases). In DNA, the CDR3 is TGTGCCAGCAGCTTAAAGAGAGGGGCGACTGAAGCTTTCTTT. This codes for CASSLKRGATEAFF.